The 26 T cell receptor beta chains reported below all come from one sample, sequenced in a study of OX40 agonist ivuxolimab in advanced cancers. This table comes from immunoSEQ multiplex PCR, and its TCRdb copy is limited to in-frame clones, with some not included. The profile shows tens of thousands of clones, around 90% of them singletons. The material was CD4+ or CD8+ T cells sorted from blood, obtained in a trial of the OX40 agonist ivuxolimab. These receptors all come from an adult with an advanced solid tumor such as melanoma, head and neck, liver or kidney cancer.

The CDR3 is CASMSPEGQETQYF. The DNA for the CDR3 is TGTGCCAGCATGTCCCCCGAGGGGCAAGAGACCCAGTACTTC. The chain couples TRBV6-6 to TRBJ2-5; D may correspond to TRBD1 or TRBD2 (5 bases each). In germline, CDR1 is MNHNY, CDR2 SVGAGI (reference sequence). V gave up 7 bases and J gave up 2 bases, with 14 bases separating them. The CDR3 runs 14 residues.

The chain combines TRBV18 with TRBJ2-7; D may be TRBD1 or TRBD2 (5 bases each). Germline assignment: CDR1 KGHSH and CDR2 LQKENI. Trimming shortened V by 2 bases and J by 7 bases, and 18 bases separated the two germline ends. The CDR3 is 15 residues long. CDR3 coding DNA: TGTGCCAGCTCACCAGTAAAGGGACCTCTGGGAGAGCAGTACTTC. It translates to CASSPVKGPLGEQYF.

The rearrangement uses TRBV13 and TRBJ2-3, with no clear D. V was pared by 1 base and J by 2 bases, with 4 bases between. In germline, CDR1 is PRHDT, CDR2 FYEKMQ (reference sequence). CDR3 length: 13 amino acids. In DNA form, the CDR3 reads TGTGCCAGCAGCTTAGTCGCCACAGATACGCAGTATTTT. It encodes CASSLVATDTQYF.

The rearrangement joins TRBV5-4 to TRBJ2-7, with 10 bases fitting TRBD2. The V gene's germline CDR1 is SGHNT and CDR2 YYREEE (reference sequence). The CDR3 covers 15 residues. V lost 4 bases, J lost 2 bases, and 6 bases stayed unmatched. CDR3: CASSTTSGVPYEQYF. The CDR3 nucleotides are TGTGCCAGCAGCACTACTAGCGGGGTCCCCTACGAGCAGTACTTC.

The J gene is TRBJ2-2, the V gene TRBV4-3; 10 bases agree with TRBD2. This CDR3 is 19 amino acids long. Germline values: CDR1 LGHNA, CDR2 YSLEER. V was clipped by 1 base and J by 2 bases; unmatched bases: 10. Here the CDR3 reads CASSQGIPSGSRNTGELFF. DNA for the CDR3: TGCGCCAGCAGCCAAGGAATCCCTAGCGGGAGCCGAAACACCGGGGAGCTGTTTTTT.

The chain carries TRBV7-2 and TRBJ2-2; D is uncertain. With 5 bases removed from V and 2 bases from J, the gap between germline ends came to 6 bases. In germline, CDR1 is SGHTA, CDR2 FQGNSA. The CDR3 covers 13 residues. Here the CDR3 reads CASSPSNTGELFF. The CDR3 bases are TGTGCCAGCAGCCCCTCCAACACCGGGGAGCTGTTTTTT. The variable domain in full, with the rest retrieved from reference TRBV7-2 and TRBJ2-2, is GAGVSQSPSNKVTEKGKDVELRCDPISGHTALYWYRQSLGQGLEFLIYFQGNSAPDKSGLPSDRFSAERTGGSVSTLTIQRTQQEDSAVYLCASSPSNTGELFFGEGSRLTVL.

V and J are TRBV7-9 and TRBJ2-5; TRBD2 is a possible D gene (6 bases). Germline V gene sequence: CDR1 SEHNR, CDR2 FQNEAQ (reference sequence). V was shortened by 5 bases and J by 2 bases, with 18 bases between the two germline ends. The CDR3 covers 16 residues. DNA of the CDR3: TGTGCCAGCAGCAGGGCGGCGGGGCGCCAACAAGAGACCCAGTACTTC. Its translation is CASSRAAGRQQETQYF.

As regards this clone: A read error may produce the germline difference seen at one junction end. This sample also contains other DNA sequences that code for the same CDR3. This rearrangement joins TRBV18 to TRBJ2-7, with D possibly being TRBD2 (6 bases). Germline CDR1 reads KGHSH; CDR2 reads LQKENI. The CDR3 length is 16 residues. As DNA, the CDR3 is TGTGCCAGCTCACAAGGGACTCCCTTAGGCAGCGACGAGCAGTACTTT. It yields the protein CASSQGTPLGSDEQYF.

The rearrangement links TRBV10-1 to TRBJ2-1, with D tentatively TRBD2 (6 bases). Germline assignment: CDR1 WNHNN and CDR2 SYGVQD (reference sequence). V lost 0 bases to trimming and J lost 1 base, with 13 bases between them. The CDR3 loop spans 17 amino acids. The CDR3 spells CASSESLASVSYNEQFF. CDR3 DNA sequence: TGCGCCAGCAGTGAGTCACTAGCTTCCGTATCCTACAATGAGCAGTTCTTC.

In its sample, this clone was seen a few times. J is TRBJ1-1 and V is TRBV28; D not certain. This CDR3 spans 13 amino acids. V dropped 6 bases and J dropped 3 bases, with 11 bases sitting between them. Germline loops: CDR1 MDHEN, CDR2 SYDVKM. In DNA, the CDR3 is TGTGCCAGCAGCTATCAGGTGTACACTGAAGCTTTCTTT. This codes for CASSYQVYTEAFF.

The chain carries TRBV9 and TRBJ1-3; a possible D gene is TRBD1 (5 bases). The CDR3 covers 15 residues. Germline V gene lookup returns CDR1 SGDLS and CDR2 YYNGEE. V was pared by 3 bases and J by 2 bases, with 12 bases between. The CDR3 DNA sequence: TGTGCCAGCAGCGACGACCGCAGGGCTGGAAACACCATATATTTT. Protein sequence: CASSDDRRAGNTIYF.

V usage is TRBV6-1 and J usage is TRBJ2-5; D is uncertain. The V and J ends lost 6 bases and 5 bases respectively, with 4 bases between them. CDR1 is MNHNS and CDR2 is SASEGT in the germline V gene. The CDR3 consists of 10 residues. The CDR3 sequence: CASRVETQYF. For the CDR3, the DNA is TGTGCCAGCAGAGTGGAGACCCAGTACTTC.

The chain combines TRBV7-9 with TRBJ1-1; D perhaps matches TRBD1 (6 bases). V was pared by 0 bases and J by 2 bases, with 10 bases between. The CDR3 spans 15 residues. The germline gives CDR1 SEHNR, CDR2 FQNEAQ (reference sequence). CDR3 amino acids: CASSLAGGGNTEAFF. DNA for the CDR3: TGTGCCAGCAGCTTAGCCGGAGGGGGAAACACTGAAGCTTTCTTT.

Only a few counts were recorded for this clone. The V gene is TRBV7-2, the J gene TRBJ2-7; TRBD1 agrees at 9 bases. The CDR3 runs to 13 residues. J lost 6 bases, V lost 3 bases, and 3 bases had no gene match. Germline CDR1 reads SGHTA; CDR2 reads FQGNSA. The CDR3 reads CASSLDRGREQYF. The CDR3 region has the DNA TGTGCCAGCAGCTTGGACAGGGGTCGCGAGCAGTACTTC.

The rearrangement uses TRBV28 and TRBJ2-1; TRBD2 is a possible D gene (5 bases). CDR1 MDHEN and CDR2 SYDVKM come from the germline V gene. V dropped 5 bases and J dropped 7 bases, with 21 bases sitting between them. The CDR3 sequence is 16 residues long. The CDR3 sequence is CASSPGLSRTENEQFF. In nucleotides, the CDR3 is TGTGCCAGCAGTCCCGGGCTCTCGCGGACTGAGAATGAGCAGTTCTTC.

The chain links TRBV7-9 to TRBJ2-1, with 8 bases matching TRBD1. This CDR3 spans 15 amino acids. Germline trimming cut 5 bases from V and 1 base from J; bases unmatched to any gene: 4. Looked up from germline, CDR1 is SEHNR and CDR2 is FQNEAQ (reference sequence). The DNA of the CDR3 is TGTGCCAGCAGCCCACGGACAGGGTCCTACAATGAGCAGTTCTTC. Its protein is CASSPRTGSYNEQFF.

The chain recombines TRBV7-8 with TRBJ1-3; D unresolved. Trimming stripped 3 bases from V and 0 bases from J, with 9 bases between. Germline lookup yields CDR1 SGHVS and CDR2 FQNEAQ. The CDR3 consists of 15 residues. CDR3: CASSLSLPSGNTIYF. CDR3 bases: TGTGCCAGCAGCTTGAGTCTACCCTCTGGAAACACCATATATTTT.

The chain employs TRBV5-1 and TRBJ1-1; D gene ambiguous. CDR1 is SGHRS, CDR2 YFSETQ, per germline. With 1 base removed from V and 2 bases from J, the gap between germline ends came to 0 bases. CDR3 size: 11 residues. The CDR3 spells CASSLNTEAFF. The CDR3 DNA reads as TGCGCCAGCAGCTTGAACACTGAAGCTTTCTTT.

The CDR3: CASSFTGLATNEKLFF. The CDR3 DNA sequence: TGTGCCAGCAGTTTCACGGGCCTTGCAACTAATGAAAAACTGTTTTTT. The V and J genes are TRBV6-6 and TRBJ1-4; unclear D gene. V gave up 4 bases and J gave up 0 bases, with 12 bases separating them. Germline V gene sequence: CDR1 MNHNY, CDR2 SVGAGI (reference sequence). There are 16 residues in the CDR3.

The V call is TRBV4-2, the J call TRBJ2-7; 10 bases are shared with TRBD2. The V segment lost 4 bases and the J segment 2 bases; nucleotides outside the gene matches: 20. Germline V gives CDR1 LGHNA, CDR2 YNFKEQ. The CDR3 runs to 20 residues. The CDR3 sequence: CASSPTIRASGSSNAYEQYF. The CDR3 bases are TGTGCCAGCAGCCCTACTATTAGGGCTAGCGGGAGCAGTAACGCCTACGAGCAGTACTTC.

This clone was seen only a few times. The gene calls are TRBV5-1 and TRBJ2-1, with 7 bases identical to TRBD2. The CDR3 is 16 amino acids. Germline V gene sequence: CDR1 SGHRS, CDR2 YFSETQ. The ends lost 0 bases at V and 2 bases at J; junction bases unmatched: 5. The CDR3 protein is CASSLVAGATYNEQFF. The CDR3 DNA reads as TGCGCCAGCAGCTTGGTAGCGGGTGCCACCTACAATGAGCAGTTCTTC.

This chain joins TRBV27 and TRBJ2-1; tentative D call: TRBD2 (6 bases). The CDR3 length is 15 residues. V was cut by 6 bases and J by 1 base, with 13 bases left in between. CDR1 and CDR2 from the germline V gene are MNHEY and SMNVEV (reference sequence). As DNA, the CDR3 is TGTGCCAGCAGACCGTGGGACTCTTCCTACAATGAGCAGTTCTTC. This sequence encodes CASRPWDSSYNEQFF.

This chain connects TRBV28 to TRBJ1-1; D not resolved. V dropped 2 bases and J dropped 4 bases, with 5 bases sitting between them. CDR1 is MDHEN, CDR2 SYDVKM, per germline. This CDR3 spans 12 amino acids. CDR3: CASSLGVTEAFF. The CDR3 bases are TGTGCCAGCAGTTTAGGTGTCACTGAAGCTTTCTTT.

This chain uses TRBV7-6 with TRBJ2-3; D is possibly TRBD1 (5 bases). The CDR3 contains 14 residues. Germline CDR1 SGHVS, CDR2 FNYEAQ. V lost 5 bases and J lost 0, with 9 bases in between. The CDR3 protein is CASSPDSSTDTQYF. For the CDR3, the DNA is TGTGCCAGCAGCCCCGACAGTAGCACAGATACGCAGTATTTT.

This chain connects TRBV27 to TRBJ2-1, with TRBD2 matching over 7 bases. This CDR3 spans 16 amino acids. Germline CDR1 reads MNHEY; CDR2 reads SMNVEV (reference sequence). Trimming removed 6 bases from V and 3 bases from J; junction bases left unmatched: 11. DNA for the CDR3: TGTGCCAGCAGCTCCCCCGGGACTAAACGCTACAATGAGCAGTTCTTC. Translation: CASSSPGTKRYNEQFF.

DNA of the CDR3: TGCGCCAGCAGCTTGGCCTTGGACGCCGCCGACTATGGCTACACCTTC. Encoded protein: CASSLALDAADYGYTF. This rearrangement joins TRBV5-1 to TRBJ1-2; no clear D. Germline-derived CDR1 and CDR2 are SGHRS and YFSETQ. V lost 0 bases, J lost 3 bases, and 15 bases lay in between. The CDR3 is 16 residues long.